The following is a T cell receptor beta chain sequence with its context. Some clones are missing from TCRdb's copy, which holds only in-frame ones; the method was immunoSEQ multiplex PCR. Here the sample spans roughly 18,000 clones, about 86% being singletons. This entry comes from a study of control samples from healthy donors and cancer patients. The receptor's source is a woman in her sixties or seventies with colorectal cancer. Sequenced: PBMCs.

CDR3 nucleotides: TGTGCCAGCAGCTGGGACAGGGTCAATTCACCCCTCCACTTT. Its translation: CASSWDRVNSPLHF. The rearrangement uses TRBV11-3 and TRBJ1-6, with 9 positions matching TRBD1. The CDR3 spans 14 residues. Germline V lookup: CDR1 SGHNT, CDR2 YENEEA. Trimming removed 4 bases from V and 7 bases from J; junction bases left unmatched: 2.